The sequence of this T cell receptor (beta chain) was determined in a study of identical twins (dated by TCRdb to about 2016). For the wider study: TCR alpha and beta repertoires from monozygotic twins, unrelated adults of various ages and cord blood were deep-sequenced to test whether fetal clonotypes persist. To rule out contamination, the twin experiments were replicated at different times with different library preparation protocols.

Only healthy Caucasian donors were included. Comments on this clonotype: Its antigen is not yet known. Base qualities are not recorded, but no much larger clone differs from it by a single base.

Beyond this particular receptor, the publication reports: In beta out-of-frame sequences, excess twin sharing was weaker, because having fewer shared sequences lowered the signal-to-noise ratio. Compared with coincidental sharing between unrelated individuals, an excess of low generation-probability sequences was observed among out-of-frame TCR alpha sequences shared between twins. Zero-insertion analyses could be partly confounded by invariant T cells such as MAIT and iNKT, though diverse VJ usage argued against such confounding for most clonotypes. Because the same donors could not be followed over many years, the conclusions depended on cross-sectional statistical analysis. Abundant cord blood beta clonotypes had fewer insertions, young adult naive repertoires showed a similar but weaker trend, and memory repertoires showed no such trend. Out-of-frame TCR alpha sharing in monozygotic twins was systematically underestimated by recombination models, whereas sharing between unrelated individuals was in agreement with the recombination models.

Libraries were made using 5' RACE. This sample was sequenced with an Illumina HiSeq 2000. Template switching added a universal primer binding site, and the final cDNA carried a unique molecular identifier that allowed TCR cDNA molecules to be counted accurately. First-strand cDNA for TCR alpha and beta chains was synthesized from specific primers in the conserved constant-segment region. To control for contamination, every cDNA library was double barcoded, receiving both a SMART-Mk sample barcode and Illumina barcodes. TruSeq adapter sequences along with Illumina sample barcodes were introduced in two successive PCR steps. The Illumina HiSeq platform was used with custom primers to sequence TCR alpha and beta cDNA libraries. The authors' pipeline ran thus. MiGEC was used to process raw reads and extract unique molecular identifiers, and MiXCR was used to find CDR3 positions. For each individual, recombination models were inferred using an EM algorithm with the repgenHMM and IGoR tools. Shared clonotypes were analyzed with the tcR package in R, and sharing was normalized by the product of cloneset sizes. Out-of-frame nonproductive sequences were analyzed to study raw recombination free of thymic and clonal selection effects. Starting from the raw public reads, TCRdb applied fastp trimming at Q25, assembled clones with MiXCR and retained in-frame beta chains. Merged by CDR3 protein, the rows form single entries marked with the most common genes and DNA. In this record, the V and J calls reflect TCRdb's handling and not the investigators' own analysis. The sample profile shows some 1,600,000 distinct CDR3 sequences; roughly a third of them were found once. The ten largest make up around 0.25% of the sample.

Sequencing was performed on cord blood. The receptor's source is a newborn girl in good health.

The sequenced DNA: TGTGCCAGCAGCTCGTCGGGACTAGGCTCCTACGAGCAGTACTTC. This is translated as CASSSSGLGSYEQYF. This receptor chain uses TRBV7-2 and TRBJ2-7; TRBD2 agrees with 8 junctional bases. The V end gives up 4 bases and the J end 0 bases, leaving 5 bases in the junction not matched to a gene. The germline V gene encodes CDR1 SGHTA and CDR2 FQGNSA. Including the terminal cysteine and phenylalanine, the CDR3 comprises 15 residues. The CDR3 DNA has 45 bases and is translated from base 1.